The entry below gives a single TCR beta chain sequence along with its context. The sample originates from a study of human T cells and chemical hapten exposure. Time point reported: patch test 3, about 24 weeks after DPC sensitization. The treatment: therapeutic diphenylcyclopropenone sensitization with weekly scalp DPC. Each CDR3 protein gets one entry after TCRdb re-called the RACE reads with MiXCR. The table includes around 200,000 distinct CDR3 sequences, 20% to 25% detected once. The germline V gene has CDR1 LNHDA and CDR2 SQIVND (reference sequence). Trimming removed 5 bases at V and 4 bases at J, with 18 bases between. The CDR3 loop spans 16 amino acids.

The chain employs TRBV19 and TRBJ2-1; D could derive from TRBD1 or TRBD2 (5 bases each). The sequenced sample was whole blood, obtained in connection with sensitization to the hapten diphenylcyclopropenone (DPC). The source of this sequence is a woman between 35 and 50 years old with alopecia areata. Some clones in this sample may be carry-over from other donors' samples. DNA for the CDR3: TGTGCCAGTAGTTTCGAGAACCGGGACCTATACAATGAGCAGTTCTTC. Translating it yields CASSFENRDLYNEQFF.